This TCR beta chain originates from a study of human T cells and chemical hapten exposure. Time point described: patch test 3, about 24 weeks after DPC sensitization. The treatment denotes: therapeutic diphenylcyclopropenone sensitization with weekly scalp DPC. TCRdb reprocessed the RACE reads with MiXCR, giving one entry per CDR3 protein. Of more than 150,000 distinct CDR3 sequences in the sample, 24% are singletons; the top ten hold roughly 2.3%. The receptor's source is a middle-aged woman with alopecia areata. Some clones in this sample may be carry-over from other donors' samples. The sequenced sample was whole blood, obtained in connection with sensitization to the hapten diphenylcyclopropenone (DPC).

The CDR3 loop reads CASSYVTGDGYTF. DNA of the CDR3: TGTGCCAGCAGTTACGTAACAGGGGATGGCTACACCTTC. The chain has TRBV6-2 or TRBV6-3 and TRBJ1-2, with 7 bases that match TRBD1. Germline CDR1 MNHEY, CDR2 SVGEGT. J was trimmed by 6 bases and V by 2 bases; bases with no gene match: 3. CDR3 length equals 13 residues.